The rows below give T cell receptor beta chains drawn from one sample of a study of blood T cell repertoires in COVID-19. The protocol was immunoSEQ multiplex PCR, while the TCRdb copy is restricted to in-frame clones and leaves out a portion. The repertoire holds 110,000 or so clones, with approximately 81% as singletons. Input material: peripheral blood. The source is a man aged 35 to 55 with acute or convalescent COVID-19. CDR3s include the opening cysteine and the closing phenylalanine or tryptophan. Fields, in order: clone size, V gene, J gene, D gene, CDR3 DNA, CDR3 protein. D genes are given only for firm matches. Only some rows state a clone size, as once, few, many or a class for expanded clones.

.	TRBV5-5	TRBJ2-5	.	TGTGCCAGCAGCTTGAGAAATTTAAGGGAGGCAGAGACCCAGTACTTC	CASSLRNLREAETQYF
.	TRBV7-2	TRBJ2-5	TRBD2	TGTGCCAGCAGCTTAGCGGTGCGGGGGGGGGAGACCCAGTACTTC	CASSLAVRGGETQYF
.	TRBV30	TRBJ1-2	.	TGTGCCTGCAATTGGGCAGGGGAATATGGCTACACCTTC	CACNWAGEYGYTF
.	TRBV6-5	TRBJ1-6	.	TGTGCCAGCACCGCCGTAAACGTAGATTCACCCCTCCACTTT	CASTAVNVDSPLHF
once	TRBV24-1	TRBJ1-4	.	TGTGCCACCAGTGATTCCGATGCACAGGGTGGACTTTATGAAAAACTGTTTTTT	CATSDSDAQGGLYEKLFF
.	TRBV7-6	TRBJ1-6	.	TGTGCCAGCAGCTTAGCCGGGGGGCTTAATTCACCCCTCCACTTT	CASSLAGGLNSPLHF
.	TRBV5-6	TRBJ2-2	.	TGTGCCAGCAGCTCGGGGACACCCTGGGAGCTGTTTTTT	CASSSGTPWELFF
.	TRBV7-2	TRBJ2-7	TRBD2	TGTGCCAGCAGTTTAGCGGGGGGGTACGAGCAGTACTTC	CASSLAGGYEQYF
.	TRBV29-1	TRBJ2-5	TRBD2	TGCAGCGTGGAACGGGGTGGGGGACTAGCGGGGATGTACCAAGAGACCCAGTACTTC	CSVERGGGLAGMYQETQYF
.	TRBV21-1	TRBJ2-5	.	TGTGCCAGCATGCCGCCCGTAGCGCTCCAAGAGACCCAGTACTTC	CASMPPVALQETQYF
.	TRBV6-2/TRBV6-3	TRBJ1-1	TRBD1	TGTGCCAGCAGTCCCGGGACAGGGCAAGCTTTCTTT	CASSPGTGQAFF
once	TRBV29-1	TRBJ1-1	TRBD1	TGCAGCGTAGGGAGTAAAGGGGGCGCGGGCACTGAAGCTTTCTTT	CSVGSKGGAGTEAFF
.	TRBV12-5	TRBJ2-2	.	TGTGCTAGTGGAACGGACTCGACCGGGGAGCTGTTTTTT	CASGTDSTGELFF
once	TRBV15	TRBJ2-1	.	TGTGCCACCAGCAGGTTAGAGGAGAGGTACAATGAGCAGTTCTTC	CATSRLEERYNEQFF
once	TRBV19	TRBJ1-5	.	TGTGCCAGTAGCGATCAGGGTGCTTATAGCAATCAGCCCCAGCATTTT	CASSDQGAYSNQPQHF
.	TRBV6-5	TRBJ2-1	.	TGTGCCAGCAGTTTTGGGGCGGGAATCTACAATGAGCAGTTCTTC	CASSFGAGIYNEQFF
.	TRBV11-2	TRBJ2-1	TRBD2	TGTGCCAGCAGCTTAGGCCCTAGCGGGGCCACCTACAATGAGCAGTTCTTC	CASSLGPSGATYNEQFF
once	TRBV9	TRBJ1-2	.	TGTGCCAGCAGCGTAGATGGAGGTCTCTATGGCTACACCTTC	CASSVDGGLYGYTF
.	TRBV6-5	TRBJ1-1	TRBD1	TGTGCCAGCAGTTCCGGACAGGTGAACACTGAAGCTTTCTTT	CASSSGQVNTEAFF
.	TRBV27	TRBJ1-2	.	TGTGCCAGCAGTTTTCTGCCAGGGGTTGGCTACACCTTC	CASSFLPGVGYTF
.	TRBV7-3	TRBJ2-7	TRBD1	TGTGCCAGCAGCTTAAGCGGACAGGGACCCTACGAGCAGTACTTC	CASSLSGQGPYEQYF
once	TRBV7-7	TRBJ2-1	TRBD2	TGTGCCAGCAGCTTACTAGCGGGGCCCGGGGTTGAGCAGTTCTTC	CASSLLAGPGVEQFF
.	TRBV7-9	TRBJ2-7	.	TGTGCCAGCAGCTTGGGGGGAAGGGGCGACCTCTACGAGCAGTACTTC	CASSLGGRGDLYEQYF
.	TRBV10-3	TRBJ2-3	TRBD1	TGTGCCATCAGTGAGAGGACAGGGACAGATACGCAGTATTTT	CAISERTGTDTQYF
.	TRBV7-9	TRBJ1-4	.	TGTGCCAGCAGCATATCCACAGGGATTACTAATGAAAAACTGTTTTTT	CASSISTGITNEKLFF
.	TRBV7-8	TRBJ2-3	.	TGTGCCAGCAGCTTAGCTGTATACACAGATACGCAGTATTTT	CASSLAVYTDTQYF
.	TRBV5-1	TRBJ2-1	TRBD2	TGCGCCAGCAGCCTCGGCGGGGGGTACAATGAGCAGTTCTTC	CASSLGGGYNEQFF
.	TRBV10-3	TRBJ2-2	TRBD1	TGTGCCATCAGACAGGGGGCGAGCACCGGGGAGCTGTTTTTT	CAIRQGASTGELFF
few	TRBV7-2	TRBJ1-5	.	TGTGCCAGCAGCTTAGCTCTAAATCAGCCCCAGCATTTT	CASSLALNQPQHF
once	TRBV30	TRBJ1-2	TRBD1	TGTGCCTTAACGACCGGGACAGGCCCTTATGGCTACACCTTC	CALTTGTGPYGYTF
.	TRBV9	TRBJ1-5	.	TGTGCCAGCAGCGCAGGGTTGAGCAATCAGCCCCAGCATTTT	CASSAGLSNQPQHF
.	TRBV9	TRBJ1-1	.	TGTGCCAGCAGCGAGGTGGGAGTGAACACTGAAGCTTTCTTT	CASSEVGVNTEAFF
.	TRBV24-1	TRBJ2-5	TRBD2	TGTGCCACCAGTAATGGCGGGGGGGCTACGGAGACCCAGTACTTC	CATSNGGGATETQYF
.	TRBV5-1	TRBJ2-7	.	TGCGCCAGCAGCTCCCGGGACACCTCCTACGAGCAGTACTTC	CASSSRDTSYEQYF
.	TRBV11-2	TRBJ1-2	TRBD1	TGTGCCAGCAGCCCCACCAGACAGGGGGCGAATGGCTACACCTTC	CASSPTRQGANGYTF
few	TRBV10-3	TRBJ1-6	.	TGTGCCATCAGGGGAGACCTAGGTAATGGTCCCCTCCACTTT	CAIRGDLGNGPLHF
.	TRBV9	TRBJ2-1	.	TGTGCCAGCAGCGTAGCTTCGGGTGCCTCCTACAATGAGCAGTTCTTC	CASSVASGASYNEQFF
.	TRBV27	TRBJ1-1	.	TGTGCCAGCAGTGGTCTTCAGGGTTCCCTGAACACTGAAGCTTTCTTT	CASSGLQGSLNTEAFF
few	TRBV7-2	TRBJ2-3	TRBD1	TGTGCCAGCAGCTTAGACAGGGGAGCAGATACGCAGTATTTT	CASSLDRGADTQYF
few	TRBV24-1	TRBJ2-1	TRBD2	TGTGCCACCAGTGATTCCACACTAGCGGGGGGCTACAATGAGCAGTTCTTC	CATSDSTLAGGYNEQFF
.	TRBV14	TRBJ2-2	TRBD1	TGTGCCAGCAGCCAAGCCGGGACAGGGAACACCGGGGAGCTGTTTTTT	CASSQAGTGNTGELFF
.	TRBV4-3	TRBJ1-4	TRBD1	TGCGCCAGCAGCCCCAGGGGGGCAACTAATGAAAAACTGTTTTTT	CASSPRGATNEKLFF
.	TRBV11-1	TRBJ2-7	.	TGTGCCAGCAGCCCCCTTATGAGGGGGGGCTCCTACGAGCAGTACTTC	CASSPLMRGGSYEQYF
once	TRBV4-1	TRBJ2-2	.	TGCGCCAGCAGCCAAGAAGGTGTCATTCGGGGAGACACCGGGGAGCTGTTTTTT	CASSQEGVIRGDTGELFF
.	TRBV18	TRBJ1-6	.	TGTGCCAGCTCACCACAGGGGGTTGGTAATTCACCCCTCCACTTT	CASSPQGVGNSPLHF
.	TRBV24-1	TRBJ2-5	.	TGTGCCACCAGTCCAGGGCAAGAGACCCAGTACTTC	CATSPGQETQYF
.	TRBV19	TRBJ2-7	TRBD2	TGTGCCAGTAGTAGAAAGCTTGGGACTAGCGGGGGGGCCGGCTCCTACGAGCAGTACTTC	CASSRKLGTSGGAGSYEQYF
.	TRBV24-1	TRBJ2-5	.	TGTGCCACCAGTGACGCCCAAATGGACAGCCAAGAGACCCAGTACTTC	CATSDAQMDSQETQYF
.	TRBV6-5	TRBJ1-2	.	TGTGCCAGCAGTTACCGGGGAGAAAATGGCTACACCTTC	CASSYRGENGYTF
.	TRBV2	TRBJ2-1	TRBD1	TGTGCCAGTCCGGGACAGGGGCCCTACAATGAGCAGTTCTTC	CASPGQGPYNEQFF
.	TRBV9	TRBJ1-1	.	TGTGCCAGCAGCGTACTCACAGGCCAAGGGGACACTGAAGCTTTCTTT	CASSVLTGQGDTEAFF
few	TRBV19	TRBJ1-1	.	TGTGCCAGTAGTATTCTTCCGGGGGGCTTGGGGGACACTGAAGCTTTCTTT	CASSILPGGLGDTEAFF